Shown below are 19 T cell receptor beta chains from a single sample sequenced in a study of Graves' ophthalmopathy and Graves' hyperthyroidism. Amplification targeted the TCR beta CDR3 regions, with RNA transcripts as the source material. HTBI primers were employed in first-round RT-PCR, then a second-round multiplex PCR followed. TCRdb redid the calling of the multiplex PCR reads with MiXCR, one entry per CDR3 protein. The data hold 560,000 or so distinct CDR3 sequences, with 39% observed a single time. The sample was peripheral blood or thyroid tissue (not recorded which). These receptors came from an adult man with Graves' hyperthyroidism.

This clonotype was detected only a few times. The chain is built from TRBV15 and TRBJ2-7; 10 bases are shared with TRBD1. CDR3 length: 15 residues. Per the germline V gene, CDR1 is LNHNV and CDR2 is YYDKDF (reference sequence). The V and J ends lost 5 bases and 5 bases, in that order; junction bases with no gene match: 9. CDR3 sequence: CATSLAGTGDHEQYF. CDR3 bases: TGTGCCACCAGCTTAGCCGGGACAGGGGACCACGAGCAGTACTTC.

The CDR3 is CASSLKGVRETQYF. The CDR3 nucleotides are TGTGCCAGCAGCTTAAAAGGAGTGAGGGAGACCCAGTACTTC. The V gene is TRBV7-2, the J gene TRBJ2-5; D gene uncertain. V shed 2 bases and J shed 5 bases, with 12 bases lying between them. In germline, CDR1 is SGHTA, CDR2 FQGNSA. The CDR3 is 14 amino acids.

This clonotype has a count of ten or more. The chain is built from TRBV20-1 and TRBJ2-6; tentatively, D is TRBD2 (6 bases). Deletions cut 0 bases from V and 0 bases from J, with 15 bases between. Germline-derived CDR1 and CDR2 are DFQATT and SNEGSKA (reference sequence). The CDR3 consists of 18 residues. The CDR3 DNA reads TGCAGTGCTAGAGACGATCGGCGGGGCAACTCTGGGGCCAACGTCCTGACTTTC. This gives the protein CSARDDRRGNSGANVLTF.

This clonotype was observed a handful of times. The CDR3: CASSSRRNSQETQYF. The CDR3 DNA reads TGTGCCAGCAGCTCCAGGCGAAACTCCCAAGAGACCCAGTACTTC. The chain combines TRBV5-8 with TRBJ2-5; D ambiguous. Germline V gene data show CDR1 as SGHTS and CDR2 as YDEGEE. Trimming stripped 3 bases from V and 1 base from J, with 13 bases between. This CDR3 is built from 15 residues.

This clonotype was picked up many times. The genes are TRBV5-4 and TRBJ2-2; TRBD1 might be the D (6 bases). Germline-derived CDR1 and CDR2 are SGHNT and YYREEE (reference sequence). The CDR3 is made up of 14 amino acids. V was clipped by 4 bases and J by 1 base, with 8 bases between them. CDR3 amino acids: CASSPRGNTGELFF. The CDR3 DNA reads TGTGCCAGCAGCCCCAGGGGGAACACCGGGGAGCTGTTTTTT.

The CDR3 DNA reads as TGTGCCAGCCGACCAGGGGGCTCCATTGAGACCCAGTACTTC. This sequence encodes CASRPGGSIETQYF. The V and J genes are TRBV28 and TRBJ2-5; 8 bases are shared with TRBD1. From germline, CDR1 is MDHEN and CDR2 SYDVKM. The junction had 10 bases not matched to a gene; V was cut back by 8 bases and J by 5 bases. CDR3 length equals 14 residues. Complete variable domain (other parts from reference TRBV28 and TRBJ2-5): DVKVTQSSRYLVKRTGEKVFLECVQDMDHENMFWYRQDPGLGLRLIYFSYDVKMKEKGDIPEGYSVSREKKERFSLILESASTNQTSMYLCASRPGGSIETQYFGPGTRLLVL.

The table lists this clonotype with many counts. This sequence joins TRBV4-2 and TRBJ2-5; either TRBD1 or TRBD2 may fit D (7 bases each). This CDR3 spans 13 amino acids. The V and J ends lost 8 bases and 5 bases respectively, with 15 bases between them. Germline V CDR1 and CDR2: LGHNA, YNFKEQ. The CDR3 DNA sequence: TGTGCCAGCTCAGGGGGGGGGCTGGAGACCCAGTACTTC. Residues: CASSGGGLETQYF.

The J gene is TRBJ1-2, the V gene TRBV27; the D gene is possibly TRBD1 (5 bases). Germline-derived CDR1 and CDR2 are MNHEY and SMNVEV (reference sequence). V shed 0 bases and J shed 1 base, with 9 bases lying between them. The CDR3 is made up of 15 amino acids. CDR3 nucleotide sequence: TGTGCCAGCAGTTTATCCCCAGGGTTTAACTATGGCTACACCTTC. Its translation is CASSLSPGFNYGYTF.

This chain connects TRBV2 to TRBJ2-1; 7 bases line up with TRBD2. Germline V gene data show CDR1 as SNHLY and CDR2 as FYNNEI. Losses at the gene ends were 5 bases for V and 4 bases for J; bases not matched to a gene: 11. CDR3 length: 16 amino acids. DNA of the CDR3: TGTGCCAGCAGTCTATTAGGGGCGGGGGATTACAATGAGCAGTTCTTC. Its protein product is CASSLLGAGDYNEQFF. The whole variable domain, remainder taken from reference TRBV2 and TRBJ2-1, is EPEVTQTPSHQVTQMGQEVILRCVPISNHLYFYWYRQILGQKVEFLVSFYNNEISEKSEIFDDQFSVERPDGSNFTLKIRSTKLEDSAMYFCASSLLGAGDYNEQFFGPGTRLTVL.

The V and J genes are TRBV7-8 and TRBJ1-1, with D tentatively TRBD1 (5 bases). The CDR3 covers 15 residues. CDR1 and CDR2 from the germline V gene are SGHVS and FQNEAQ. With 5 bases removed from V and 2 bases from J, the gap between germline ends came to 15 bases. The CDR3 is CASSRRVIVNTEAFF. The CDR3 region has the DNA TGTGCCAGCAGCCGCAGGGTAATCGTAAACACTGAAGCTTTCTTT.

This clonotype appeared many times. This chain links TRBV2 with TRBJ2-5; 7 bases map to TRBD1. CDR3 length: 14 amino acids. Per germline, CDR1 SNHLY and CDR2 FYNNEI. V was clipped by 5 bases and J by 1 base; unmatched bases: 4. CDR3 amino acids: CASSRGQVQETQYF. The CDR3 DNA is TGTGCCAGCAGTAGAGGACAGGTCCAAGAGACCCAGTACTTC.

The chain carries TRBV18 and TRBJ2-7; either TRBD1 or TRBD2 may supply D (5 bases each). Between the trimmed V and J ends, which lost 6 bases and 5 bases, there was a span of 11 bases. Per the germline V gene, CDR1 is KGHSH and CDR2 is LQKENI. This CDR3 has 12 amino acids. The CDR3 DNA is TGTGCCAGCTCCCAGGGAGTCAACGAGCAGTACTTC. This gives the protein CASSQGVNEQYF.

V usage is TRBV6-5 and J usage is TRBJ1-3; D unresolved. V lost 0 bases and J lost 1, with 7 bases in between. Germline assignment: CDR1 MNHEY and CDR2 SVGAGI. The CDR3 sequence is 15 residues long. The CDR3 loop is CASSYSGVSGNTIYF. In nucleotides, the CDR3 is TGTGCCAGCAGTTACTCTGGGGTATCTGGAAACACCATATATTTT.

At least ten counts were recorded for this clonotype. CDR3 coding DNA: TGTGCCAGCAGCTCCGACAGGGGAGTGTCGGAGACCCAGTACTTC. It yields the protein CASSSDRGVSETQYF. V usage is TRBV7-2 and J usage is TRBJ2-5; TRBD1 matches at 8 bases. V shed 4 bases, J shed 5 bases, and the junction held 9 bases outside the gene matches. Germline values: CDR1 SGHTA, CDR2 FQGNSA. This CDR3 region has 15 residues.

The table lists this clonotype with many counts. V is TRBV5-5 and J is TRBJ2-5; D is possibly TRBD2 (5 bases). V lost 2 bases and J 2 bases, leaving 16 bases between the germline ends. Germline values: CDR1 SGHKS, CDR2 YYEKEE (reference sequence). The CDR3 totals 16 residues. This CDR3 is CASSFAAALLQETQYF. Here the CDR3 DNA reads TGTGCCAGCAGCTTCGCAGCGGCCCTCCTTCAAGAGACCCAGTACTTC.

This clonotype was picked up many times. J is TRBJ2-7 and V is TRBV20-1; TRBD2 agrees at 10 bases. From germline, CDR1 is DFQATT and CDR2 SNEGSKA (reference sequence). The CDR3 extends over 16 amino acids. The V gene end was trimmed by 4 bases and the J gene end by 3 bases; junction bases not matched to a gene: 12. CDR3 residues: CSAIATSGTRLYEQYF. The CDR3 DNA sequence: TGCAGTGCTATTGCCACTAGCGGGACTAGACTCTACGAGCAGTACTTC.

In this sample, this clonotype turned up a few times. The CDR3 is CASTGQGDLTGELFF. CDR3 in DNA: TGTGCCAGCACGGGACAGGGGGACCTCACCGGGGAGCTGTTTTTT. This rearrangement joins TRBV12-3 or TRBV12-4 to TRBJ2-2, with 11 bases aligning to TRBD1. The CDR3 loop spans 15 amino acids. The J segment lost 4 bases and the V segment lost 7 bases, leaving 5 bases of the junction unmatched.

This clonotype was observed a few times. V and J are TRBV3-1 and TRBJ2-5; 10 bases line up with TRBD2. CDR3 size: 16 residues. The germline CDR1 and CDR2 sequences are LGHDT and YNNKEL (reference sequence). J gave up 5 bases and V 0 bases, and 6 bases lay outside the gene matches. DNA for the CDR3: TGTGCCAGCAGCCAAGATCCTAGCGGGAGAAGGGAGACCCAGTACTTC. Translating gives CASSQDPSGRRETQYF.

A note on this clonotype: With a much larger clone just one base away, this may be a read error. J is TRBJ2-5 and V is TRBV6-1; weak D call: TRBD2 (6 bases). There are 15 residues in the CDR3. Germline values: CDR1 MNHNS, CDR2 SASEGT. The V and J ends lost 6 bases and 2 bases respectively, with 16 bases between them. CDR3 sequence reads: CASRRGPAGQETQYF. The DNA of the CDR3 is TGTGCCAGCAGACGCGGACCAGCGGGTCAAGAGACCCAGTACTTC.